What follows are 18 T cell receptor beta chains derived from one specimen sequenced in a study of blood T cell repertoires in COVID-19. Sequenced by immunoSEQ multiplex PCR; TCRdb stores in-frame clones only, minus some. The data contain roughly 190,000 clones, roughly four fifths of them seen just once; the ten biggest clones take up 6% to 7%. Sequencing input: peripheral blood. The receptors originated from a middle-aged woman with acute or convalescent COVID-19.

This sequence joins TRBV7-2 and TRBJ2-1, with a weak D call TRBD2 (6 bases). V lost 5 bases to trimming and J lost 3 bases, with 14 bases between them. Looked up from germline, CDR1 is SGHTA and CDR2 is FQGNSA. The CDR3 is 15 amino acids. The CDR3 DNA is TGTGCCAGCAGCCCTTGGGGGGACGACTACAATGAGCAGTTCTTC. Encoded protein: CASSPWGDDYNEQFF.

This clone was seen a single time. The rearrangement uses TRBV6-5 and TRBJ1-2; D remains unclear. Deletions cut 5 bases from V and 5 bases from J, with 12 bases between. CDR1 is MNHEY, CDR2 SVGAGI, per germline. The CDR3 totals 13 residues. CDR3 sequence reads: CASSRGIWYGYTF. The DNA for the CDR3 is TGTGCCAGCAGTCGAGGGATTTGGTATGGCTACACCTTC.

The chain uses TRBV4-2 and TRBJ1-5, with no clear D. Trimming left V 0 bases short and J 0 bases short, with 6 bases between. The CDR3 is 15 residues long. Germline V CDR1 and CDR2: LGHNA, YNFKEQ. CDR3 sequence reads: CASSQDRYSNQPQHF. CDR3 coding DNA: TGTGCCAGCAGCCAAGATCGCTATAGCAATCAGCCCCAGCATTTT.

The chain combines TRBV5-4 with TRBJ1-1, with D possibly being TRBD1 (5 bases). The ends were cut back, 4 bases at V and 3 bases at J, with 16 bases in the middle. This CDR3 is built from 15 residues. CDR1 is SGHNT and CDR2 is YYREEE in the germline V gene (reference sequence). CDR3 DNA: TGTGCCAGCAGCCCGATTGGGGCGTGGGACACTGAAGCTTTCTTT. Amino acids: CASSPIGAWDTEAFF.

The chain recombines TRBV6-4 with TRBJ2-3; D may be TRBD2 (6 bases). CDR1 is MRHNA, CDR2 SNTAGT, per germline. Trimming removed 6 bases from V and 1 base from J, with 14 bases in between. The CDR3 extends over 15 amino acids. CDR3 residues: CASSSSGGGTDTQYF. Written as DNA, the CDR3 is TGTGCCAGCAGCTCCTCGGGCGGGGGCACAGATACGCAGTATTTT.

The CDR3 bases are TGTGCCAGCAGTTTATTGCCAGGACTCAATCAGCCCCAGCATTTT. It codes for CASSLLPGLNQPQHF. The rearrangement joins TRBV28 to TRBJ1-5; D is ambiguous. Germline V gene data show CDR1 as MDHEN and CDR2 as SYDVKM. Trimming took 1 base from V and 3 from J, leaving 10 bases between them. The CDR3 extends over 15 amino acids.

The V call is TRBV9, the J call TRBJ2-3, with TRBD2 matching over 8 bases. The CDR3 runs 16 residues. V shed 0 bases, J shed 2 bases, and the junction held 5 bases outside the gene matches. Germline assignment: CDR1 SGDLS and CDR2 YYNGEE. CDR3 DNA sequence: TGTGCCAGCAGCGTAGGAGTTAGCGGGGACACAGATACGCAGTATTTT. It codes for CASSVGVSGDTDTQYF. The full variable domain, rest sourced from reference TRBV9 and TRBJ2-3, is DSGVTQTPKHLITATGQRVTLRCSPRSGDLSVYWYQQSLDQGLQFLIQYYNGEERAKGNILERFSAQQFPDLHSELNLSSLELGDSALYFCASSVGVSGDTDTQYFGPGTRLTVL.

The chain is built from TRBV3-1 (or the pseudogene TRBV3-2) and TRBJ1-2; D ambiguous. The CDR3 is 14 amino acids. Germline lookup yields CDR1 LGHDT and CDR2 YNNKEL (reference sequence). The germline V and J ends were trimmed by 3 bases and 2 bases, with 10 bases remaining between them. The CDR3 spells CASSQWEANYGYTF. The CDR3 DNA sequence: TGTGCCAGCAGCCAGTGGGAGGCCAACTATGGCTACACCTTC.

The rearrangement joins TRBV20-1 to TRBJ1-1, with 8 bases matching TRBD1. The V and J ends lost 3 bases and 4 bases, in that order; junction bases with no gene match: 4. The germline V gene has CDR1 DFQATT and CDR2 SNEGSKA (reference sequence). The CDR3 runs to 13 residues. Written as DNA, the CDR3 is TGCAGTGCTAGTCTTACAGGGGGCACTGAAGCTTTCTTT. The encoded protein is CSASLTGGTEAFF.

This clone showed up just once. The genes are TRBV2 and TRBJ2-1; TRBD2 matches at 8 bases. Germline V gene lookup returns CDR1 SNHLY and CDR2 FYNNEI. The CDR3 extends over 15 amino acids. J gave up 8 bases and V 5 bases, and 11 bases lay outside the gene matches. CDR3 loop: CASSFGAGGGDEQFF. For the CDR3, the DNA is TGTGCCAGCAGTTTCGGTGCGGGGGGCGGAGATGAGCAGTTCTTC.

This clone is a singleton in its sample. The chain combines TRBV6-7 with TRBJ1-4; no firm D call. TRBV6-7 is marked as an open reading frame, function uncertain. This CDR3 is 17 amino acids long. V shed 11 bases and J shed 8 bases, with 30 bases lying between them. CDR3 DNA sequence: TGTGCCCCGTTAGCAAATACGCGGAGGCACTCAGGAGAAAAACTGTTTTTT. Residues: CAPLANTRRHSGEKLFF.

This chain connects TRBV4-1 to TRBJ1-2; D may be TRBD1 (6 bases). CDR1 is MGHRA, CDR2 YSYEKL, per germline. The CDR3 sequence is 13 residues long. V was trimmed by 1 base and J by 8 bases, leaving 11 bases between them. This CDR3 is CASSQVGQSGYTF. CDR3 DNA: TGCGCCAGCAGCCAAGTAGGACAGAGCGGCTACACCTTC.

CDR3 in amino acids: CASSPAGGRGVYF. The CDR3 region has the DNA TGTGCCAGCAGCCCCGCGGGGGGGCGAGGTGTGTATTTT. This chain joins TRBV5-5 and TRBJ2-3; 9 positions match TRBD2. This CDR3 spans 13 amino acids. Germline CDR1 reads SGHKS; CDR2 reads YYEKEE (reference sequence). The V and J ends lost 4 bases and 14 bases, in that order; junction bases with no gene match: 11. The complete variable domain, with remaining parts taken from reference TRBV5-5 and TRBJ2-3, reads DAGVTQSPTHLIKTRGQQVTLRCSPISGHKSVSWYQQVLGQGPQFIFQYYEKEERGRGNFPDRFSARQFPNYSSELNVNALLLGDSALYLCASSPAGGRGVYFGPGTRLTVL.

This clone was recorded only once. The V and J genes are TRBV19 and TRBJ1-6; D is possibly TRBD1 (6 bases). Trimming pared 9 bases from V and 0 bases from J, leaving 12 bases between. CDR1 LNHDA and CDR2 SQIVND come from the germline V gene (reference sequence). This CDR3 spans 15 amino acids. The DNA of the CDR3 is TGTGCCAGCACCGCGGGGGCCTCCTATAATTCACCCCTCCACTTT. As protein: CASTAGASYNSPLHF.

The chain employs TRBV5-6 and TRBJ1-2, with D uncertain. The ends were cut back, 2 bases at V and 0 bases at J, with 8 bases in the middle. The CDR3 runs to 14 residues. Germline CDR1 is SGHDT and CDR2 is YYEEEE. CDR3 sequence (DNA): TGTGCCAGCAGCTTAACGGTAACTAACTATGGCTACACCTTC. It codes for CASSLTVTNYGYTF.

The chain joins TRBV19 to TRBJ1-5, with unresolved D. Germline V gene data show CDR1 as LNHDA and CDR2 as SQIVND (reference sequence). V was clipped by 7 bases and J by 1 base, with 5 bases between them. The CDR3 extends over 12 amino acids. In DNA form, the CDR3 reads TGTGCCAGTAAGCCCAGCAATCAGCCCCAGCATTTT. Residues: CASKPSNQPQHF.

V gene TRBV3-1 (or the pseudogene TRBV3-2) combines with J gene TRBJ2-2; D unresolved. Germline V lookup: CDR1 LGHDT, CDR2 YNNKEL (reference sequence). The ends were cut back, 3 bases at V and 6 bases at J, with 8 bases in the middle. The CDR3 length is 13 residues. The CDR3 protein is CASSHGASGELFF. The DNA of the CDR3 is TGTGCCAGCAGCCATGGAGCATCCGGGGAGCTGTTTTTT.

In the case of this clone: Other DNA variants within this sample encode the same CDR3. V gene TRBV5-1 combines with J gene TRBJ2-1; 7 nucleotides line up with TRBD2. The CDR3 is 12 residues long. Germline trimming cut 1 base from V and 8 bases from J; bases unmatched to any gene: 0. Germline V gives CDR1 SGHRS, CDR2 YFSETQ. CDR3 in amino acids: CASSLRGDEQFF. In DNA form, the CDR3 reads TGCGCCAGCAGCTTGCGGGGGGATGAGCAGTTCTTC.